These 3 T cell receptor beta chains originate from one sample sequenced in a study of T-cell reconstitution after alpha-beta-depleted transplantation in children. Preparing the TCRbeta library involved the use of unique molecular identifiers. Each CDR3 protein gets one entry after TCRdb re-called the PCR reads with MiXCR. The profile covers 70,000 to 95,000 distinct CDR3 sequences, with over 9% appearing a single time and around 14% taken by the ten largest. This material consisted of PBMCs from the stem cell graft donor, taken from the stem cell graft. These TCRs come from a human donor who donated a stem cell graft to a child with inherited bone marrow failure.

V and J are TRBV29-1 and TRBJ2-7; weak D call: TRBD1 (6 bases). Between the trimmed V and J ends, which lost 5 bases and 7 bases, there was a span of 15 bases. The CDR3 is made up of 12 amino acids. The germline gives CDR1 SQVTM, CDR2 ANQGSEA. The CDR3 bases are TGCAGCGTTCAGGGGACCAAGGGGGAGCAGTACTTC. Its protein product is CSVQGTKGEQYF.

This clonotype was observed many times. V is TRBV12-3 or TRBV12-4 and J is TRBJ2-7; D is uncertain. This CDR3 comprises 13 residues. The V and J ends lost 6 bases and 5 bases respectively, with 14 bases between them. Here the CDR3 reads CASSLGRFDEQYF. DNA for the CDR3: TGTGCCAGCAGCCTTGGACGGTTCGACGAGCAGTACTTC.

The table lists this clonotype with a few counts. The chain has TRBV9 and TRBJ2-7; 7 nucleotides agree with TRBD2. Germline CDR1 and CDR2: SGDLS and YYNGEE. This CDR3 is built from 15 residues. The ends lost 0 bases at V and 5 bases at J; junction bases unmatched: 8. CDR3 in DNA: TGTGCCAGCAGCGTAGGGGGCGGGAGCCGGAACGAGCAGTACTTC. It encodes CASSVGGGSRNEQYF.